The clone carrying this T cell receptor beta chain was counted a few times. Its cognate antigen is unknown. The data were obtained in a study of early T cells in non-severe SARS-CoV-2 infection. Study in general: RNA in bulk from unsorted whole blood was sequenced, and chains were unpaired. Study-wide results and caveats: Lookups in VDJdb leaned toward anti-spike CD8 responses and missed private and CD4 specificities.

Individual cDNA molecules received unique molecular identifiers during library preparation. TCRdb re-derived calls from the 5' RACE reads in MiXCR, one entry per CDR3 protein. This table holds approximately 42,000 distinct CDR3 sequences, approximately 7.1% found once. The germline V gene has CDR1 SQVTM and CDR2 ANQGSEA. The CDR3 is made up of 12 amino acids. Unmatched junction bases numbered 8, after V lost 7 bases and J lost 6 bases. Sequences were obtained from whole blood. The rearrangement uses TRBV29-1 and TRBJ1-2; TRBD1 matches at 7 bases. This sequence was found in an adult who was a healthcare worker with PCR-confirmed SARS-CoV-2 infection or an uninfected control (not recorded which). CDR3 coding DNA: TGCAGCGCTCAAAGGGGGCCCCATGGCTACACCTTC. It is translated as CSAQRGPHGYTF.